This TCR beta chain was identified during a study of blood T cell repertoires in COVID-19. Background on the study: There were acute and convalescent COVID-19 samples, and they came from the United States, Italy and Spain. PBMCs, B-cell-depleted T cells, or T cells provided the cDNA or gDNA that made up the material.

This CDR3 has 15 residues. V trimming: 3 bases; J trimming: 3 bases; junction bases outside the gene matches: 5. The germline V gene encodes CDR1 SGHTS and CDR2 YDEGEE. In the original analysis: From reference gene primer amplification, estimates of nucleated cell counts were derived. Data came from immunoSEQ multiplex PCR; TCRdb stores just in-frame clones and leaves some out. That table supplies the V and J calls and clone size; D and trimming were determined from the DNA. The sample records more than 150,000 clones, around 86% being singletons. Followed over time, Seattle patients had been enrolled while infection was active.

The sequenced sample consisted of peripheral blood. This TCR derives from a man aged 60-69 years with COVID-19, enrolled during active disease. The chain combines TRBV5-8 with TRBJ1-4, with TRBD1 matching 7 bases. CDR3 bases: TGTGCCAGCAGCTCTACCGGGACAGCTAATGAAAAACTGTTTTTT. Amino acid sequence: CASSSTGTANEKLFF.